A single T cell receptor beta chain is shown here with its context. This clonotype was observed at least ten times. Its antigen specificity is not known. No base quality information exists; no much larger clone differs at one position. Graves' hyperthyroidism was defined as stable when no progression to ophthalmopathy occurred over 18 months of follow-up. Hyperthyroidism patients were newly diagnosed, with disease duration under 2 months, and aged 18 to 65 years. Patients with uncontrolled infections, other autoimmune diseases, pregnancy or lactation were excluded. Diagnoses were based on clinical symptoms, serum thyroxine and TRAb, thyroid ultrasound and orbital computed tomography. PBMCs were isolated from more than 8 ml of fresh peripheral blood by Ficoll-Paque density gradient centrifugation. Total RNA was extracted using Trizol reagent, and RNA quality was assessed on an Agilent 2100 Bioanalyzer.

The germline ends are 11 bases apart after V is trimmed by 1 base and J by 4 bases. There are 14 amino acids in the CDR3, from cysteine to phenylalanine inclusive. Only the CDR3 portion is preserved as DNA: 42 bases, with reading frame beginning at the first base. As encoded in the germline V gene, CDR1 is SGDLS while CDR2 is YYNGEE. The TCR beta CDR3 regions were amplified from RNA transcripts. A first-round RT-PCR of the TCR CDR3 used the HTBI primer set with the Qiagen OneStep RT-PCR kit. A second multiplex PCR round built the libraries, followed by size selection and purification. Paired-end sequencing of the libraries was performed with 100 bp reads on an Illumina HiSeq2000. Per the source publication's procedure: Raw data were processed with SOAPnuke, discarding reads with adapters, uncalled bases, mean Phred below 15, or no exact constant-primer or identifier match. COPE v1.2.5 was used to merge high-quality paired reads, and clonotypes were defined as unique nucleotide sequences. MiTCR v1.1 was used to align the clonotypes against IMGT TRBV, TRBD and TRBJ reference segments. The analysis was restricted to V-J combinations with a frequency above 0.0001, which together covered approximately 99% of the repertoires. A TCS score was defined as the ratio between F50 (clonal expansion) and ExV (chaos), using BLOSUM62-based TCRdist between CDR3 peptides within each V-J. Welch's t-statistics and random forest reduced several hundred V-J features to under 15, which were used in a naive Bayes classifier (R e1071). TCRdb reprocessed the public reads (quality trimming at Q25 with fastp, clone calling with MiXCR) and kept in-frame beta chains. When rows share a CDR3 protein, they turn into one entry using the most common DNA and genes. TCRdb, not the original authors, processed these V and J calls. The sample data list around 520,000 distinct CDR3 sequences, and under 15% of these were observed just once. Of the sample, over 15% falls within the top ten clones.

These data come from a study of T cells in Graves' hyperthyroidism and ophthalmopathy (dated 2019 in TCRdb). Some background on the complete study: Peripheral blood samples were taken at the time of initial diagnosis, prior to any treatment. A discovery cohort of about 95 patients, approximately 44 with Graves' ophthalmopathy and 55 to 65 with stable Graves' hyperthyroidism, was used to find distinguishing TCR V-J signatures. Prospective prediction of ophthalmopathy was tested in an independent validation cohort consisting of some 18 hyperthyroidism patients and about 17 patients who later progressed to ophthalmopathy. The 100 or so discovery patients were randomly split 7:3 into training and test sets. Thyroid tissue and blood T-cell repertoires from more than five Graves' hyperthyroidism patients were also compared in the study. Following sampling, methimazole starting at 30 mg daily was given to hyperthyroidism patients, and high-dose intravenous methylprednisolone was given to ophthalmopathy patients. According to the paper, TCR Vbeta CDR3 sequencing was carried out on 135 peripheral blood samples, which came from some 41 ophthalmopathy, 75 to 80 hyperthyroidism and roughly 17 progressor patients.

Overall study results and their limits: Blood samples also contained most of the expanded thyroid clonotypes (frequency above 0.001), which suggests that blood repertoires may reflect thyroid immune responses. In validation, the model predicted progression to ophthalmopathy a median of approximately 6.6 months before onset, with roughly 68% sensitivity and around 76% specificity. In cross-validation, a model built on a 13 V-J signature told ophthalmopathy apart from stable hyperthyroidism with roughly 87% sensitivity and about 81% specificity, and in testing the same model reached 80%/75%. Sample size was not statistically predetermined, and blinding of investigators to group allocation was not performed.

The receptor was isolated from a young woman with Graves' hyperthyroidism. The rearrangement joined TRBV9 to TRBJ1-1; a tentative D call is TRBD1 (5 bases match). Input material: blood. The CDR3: CASSVSSRGTEAFF. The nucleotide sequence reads TGTGCCAGCAGCGTATCCTCTAGGGGCACTGAAGCTTTCTTT. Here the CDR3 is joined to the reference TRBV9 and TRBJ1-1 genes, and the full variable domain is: DSGVTQTPKHLITATGQRVTLRCSPRSGDLSVYWYQQSLDQGLQFLIQYYNGEERAKGNILERFSAQQFPDLHSELNLSSLELGDSALYFCASSVSSRGTEAFFGQGTRLTVV.